One TCR beta chain is described in this entry. The sample originates from a study of cytomegalovirus exposure and HLA in healthy donors. Germline V CDR1 and CDR2: MNHNY, SVGAGI (reference sequence). The ends lost 6 bases at V and 9 bases at J; junction bases unmatched: 8. The CDR3 loop spans 14 amino acids. PCR used 60 Vbeta primers and 13 Jbeta primers. The method was immunoSEQ multiplex PCR; TCRdb's version includes in-frame clones alone and lacks a portion of them. The sample has some 150,000 clones; approximately 78% are singletons. Source material: PBMCs. The sequence derives from a young woman in good health and CMV-seropositive. The chain uses TRBV6-6 and TRBJ2-1; 10 bases agree with TRBD1. The CDR3 loop is CASRLPGQGSEQFF. CDR3 sequence (DNA): TGTGCCAGCAGATTGCCGGGACAGGGGTCTGAGCAGTTCTTC.